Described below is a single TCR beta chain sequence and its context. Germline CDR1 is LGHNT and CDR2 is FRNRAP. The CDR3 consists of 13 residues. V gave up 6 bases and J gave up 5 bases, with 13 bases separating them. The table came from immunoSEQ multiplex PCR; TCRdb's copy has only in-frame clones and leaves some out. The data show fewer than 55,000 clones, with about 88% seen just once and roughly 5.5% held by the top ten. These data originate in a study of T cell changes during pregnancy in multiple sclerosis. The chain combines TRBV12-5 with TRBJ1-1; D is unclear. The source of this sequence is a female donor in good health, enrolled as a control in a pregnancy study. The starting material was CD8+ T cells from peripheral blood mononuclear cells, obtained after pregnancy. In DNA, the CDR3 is TGTGCTAGTGGCCCGGGCCGGGGAACTGAAGCTTTCTTT. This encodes CASGPGRGTEAFF.